The 32 T cell receptor beta chains in this list originate from one sample, sequenced in a study of cytotoxic CD8 clonotypes in ibrutinib-treated CLL. Produced via immunoSEQ multiplex PCR; TCRdb's table is partial and in-frame only. The sample yields tens of thousands of clones, around 75% seen once. Sequenced here: PBMCs, sampled after 24 months of ibrutinib treatment. The receptors derive from a human donor with chronic lymphocytic leukemia.

There are a few counts of this clone. The chain joins TRBV18 to TRBJ2-5; possibly TRBD1 for D (6 bases). Trimming stripped 0 bases from V and 5 bases from J, with 10 bases between. Germline loops: CDR1 KGHSH, CDR2 LQKENI. The CDR3 consists of 14 residues. The CDR3 protein is CASSPPLRGETQYF. The CDR3 DNA is TGTGCCAGCTCACCACCGCTTAGGGGGGAGACCCAGTACTTC.

On this clone itself: Other DNA variants within this sample encode the same CDR3. J is TRBJ2-1 and V is TRBV9; 7 nucleotides line up with TRBD2. V was pared by 0 bases and J by 10 bases, with 1 base of the junction left unmatched. Germline loops: CDR1 SGDLS, CDR2 YYNGEE. The CDR3 consists of 12 residues. The chain's CDR3 is CASSVVSGEQFF. The CDR3, as DNA: TGTGCCAGCAGCGTAGTTAGCGGGGAGCAGTTCTTC.

Comment on this clone: At one end the junction does not follow the germline gene, possibly because of a read error. The V and J genes are TRBV29-1 and TRBJ1-2; D might be TRBD1 (6 bases). The CDR3 has 12 amino acids. Germline CDR1 reads SQVTM; CDR2 reads ANQGSEA. The CDR3 DNA is TGCGGCGTCCAATTCAGGGGTTCCGGCTACACCTTC. Its translation: CGVQFRGSGYTF.

This clone was seen just once. The chain uses TRBV30 and TRBJ2-7; tentative D call: TRBD2 (5 bases). Trimming took 1 base from V and 5 from J, leaving 12 bases between them. Germline V gene lookup returns CDR1 GTSNPN and CDR2 SVGIG (reference sequence). This CDR3 region has 13 residues. The CDR3 spells CAWSAGPGDEQYF. CDR3 in DNA: TGTGCCTGGAGTGCTGGGCCCGGGGACGAGCAGTACTTC.

V and J are TRBV2 and TRBJ2-1; weak D call: TRBD1 (5 bases). Germline V lookup: CDR1 SNHLY, CDR2 FYNNEI. This CDR3 has 18 amino acids. V gave up 6 bases and J gave up 5 bases, with 26 bases separating them. The CDR3 region is CASSAPIGAWGKNNEQFF. DNA of the CDR3: TGTGCCAGCAGCGCTCCCATAGGGGCTTGGGGCAAGAACAATGAGCAGTTCTTC.

This rearrangement joins TRBV27 to TRBJ1-6; 9 nucleotides line up with TRBD1. The CDR3 has 15 residues. Germline trimming cut 5 bases from V and 13 bases from J; bases unmatched to any gene: 12. Germline V CDR1 and CDR2: MNHEY, SMNVEV (reference sequence). This CDR3 reads CASSPLPGTGTPLHF. CDR3 nucleotide sequence: TGTGCCAGCAGTCCACTACCCGGGACAGGGACCCCCCTCCACTTT.

The V and J genes are TRBV18 and TRBJ1-2, with 8 bases fitting TRBD1. The J segment lost 3 bases and the V segment lost 4 bases, leaving 4 bases of the junction unmatched. CDR1 and CDR2 from the germline V gene are KGHSH and LQKENI. This CDR3 is built from 14 residues. For the CDR3, the DNA is TGTGCCAGCTCACGGACAGGGAAGGACTATGGCTACACCTTC. Encoded protein: CASSRTGKDYGYTF. The full variable domain, with the rest looked up from reference TRBV18 and TRBJ1-2, is NAGVMQNPRHLVRRRGQEARLRCSPMKGHSHVYWYRQLPEEGLKFMVYLQKENIIDESGMPKERFSAEFPKEGPSILRIQQVVRGDSAAYFCASSRTGKDYGYTFGSGTRLTVV.

There are a few counts of this clone. The CDR3, as DNA: TGTGCTAGTGGTTTGGACGGGGAGACCCAGTACTTC. It specifies CASGLDGETQYF. The gene calls are TRBV12-5 and TRBJ2-5; no clear D. Germline assignment: CDR1 LGHNT and CDR2 FRNRAP. The CDR3 contains 12 residues. Between the trimmed V and J ends, which lost 1 base and 5 bases, there was a span of 5 bases.

V gene TRBV18 combines with J gene TRBJ1-4; D gene ambiguous. CDR1 and CDR2 (germline): KGHSH, LQKENI. There are 15 residues in the CDR3. V shed 0 bases and J shed 7 bases, with 12 bases lying between them. CDR3 sequence: CASSPPAQLTEKLFF. The CDR3 DNA is TGTGCCAGCTCACCACCGGCACAGTTGACTGAAAAACTGTTTTTT.

The chain carries TRBV11-2 and TRBJ2-3, with TRBD2 identical over 8 bases. The germline gives CDR1 SGHAT, CDR2 FQNNGV. The CDR3 length is 16 residues. Germline trimming cut 1 base from V and 0 bases from J; bases unmatched to any gene: 3. The CDR3 bases are TGTGCCAGCAGCTTAGCGGGGGGGTATAGCACAGATACGCAGTATTTT. This encodes CASSLAGGYSTDTQYF.

The chain combines TRBV6-1 with TRBJ1-5; D remains ambiguous. CDR1 and CDR2 from the germline V gene are MNHNS and SASEGT. Trimming stripped 1 base from V and 0 bases from J, with 4 bases between. This CDR3 has 14 amino acids. The CDR3: CASSEGSSNQPQHF. As DNA, the CDR3 is TGTGCCAGCAGTGAAGGTAGTAGCAATCAGCCCCAGCATTTT.

This chain joins TRBV5-1 and TRBJ2-3; 13 bases line up with TRBD2. This CDR3 has 15 amino acids. Germline V gene lookup returns CDR1 SGHRS and CDR2 YFSETQ. After removal of 3 bases from V and 8 bases from J, the junction contained 6 bases not matched to a gene. CDR3 nucleotide sequence: TGCGCCAGCAGCTCAACTAGCGGGGGGGCGTCTACGCAGTATTTT. It codes for CASSSTSGGASTQYF.

The chain employs TRBV4-2 and TRBJ2-1; D remains unclear. The CDR3 totals 14 residues. In germline, CDR1 is LGHNA, CDR2 YNFKEQ. V was clipped by 0 bases and J by 6 bases, with 9 bases between them. The CDR3 loop is CASSQEEGFNEQFF. The CDR3 coding sequence is TGTGCCAGCAGCCAAGAAGAAGGTTTCAATGAGCAGTTCTTC.

The chain couples TRBV5-4 to TRBJ2-2; D might be TRBD1 (6 bases). V was shortened by 4 bases and J by 0 bases, with 19 bases between the two germline ends. The CDR3 is 18 amino acids. Germline values: CDR1 SGHNT, CDR2 YYREEE (reference sequence). Here the CDR3 reads CASSSETGTRPNTGELFF. The CDR3 bases are TGTGCCAGCAGCAGCGAAACCGGGACAAGACCGAACACCGGGGAGCTGTTTTTT.

The chain recombines TRBV15 with TRBJ1-6, with D maybe TRBD1 (6 bases). This CDR3 has 14 amino acids. Between the trimmed V and J ends, which lost 4 bases and 5 bases, there was a span of 9 bases. Germline values: CDR1 LNHNV, CDR2 YYDKDF (reference sequence). The CDR3 is CATSKGQNNSPLHF. The DNA for the CDR3 is TGTGCCACCAGCAAAGGACAGAATAATTCACCCCTCCACTTT.

By share, this clone ranks as medium-sized. The rearrangement uses TRBV11-2 and TRBJ1-2, with 7 bases lining up with TRBD1. Germline values: CDR1 SGHAT, CDR2 FQNNGV. The CDR3 covers 15 residues. Trimming removed 8 bases from V and 1 base from J; junction bases left unmatched: 10. CDR3 sequence reads: CASAQGGSLNYGYTF. The CDR3 region has the DNA TGTGCCAGCGCCCAGGGGGGGTCCCTTAACTATGGCTACACCTTC.

The rearrangement uses TRBV9 and TRBJ1-1; D unclear. The CDR3 contains 12 residues. Germline CDR1 SGDLS, CDR2 YYNGEE. V lost 3 bases and J 7 bases, leaving 10 bases between the germline ends. CDR3 sequence reads: CASSAAVNEAFF. CDR3 nucleotide sequence: TGTGCCAGCAGCGCCGCGGTAAATGAAGCTTTCTTT. Full variable domain (remainder filled in from reference TRBV9 and TRBJ1-1): DSGVTQTPKHLITATGQRVTLRCSPRSGDLSVYWYQQSLDQGLQFLIQYYNGEERAKGNILERFSAQQFPDLHSELNLSSLELGDSALYFCASSAAVNEAFFGQGTRLTVV.

This clone was detected only a few times. The CDR3 is CASSLDRLEAFF. The CDR3 DNA reads as TGCGCCAGCAGCTTGGATAGGTTGGAAGCTTTCTTT. The chain links TRBV5-1 to TRBJ1-1; no clear D gene. CDR3 length equals 12 residues. V lost 0 bases and J 8 bases, leaving 8 bases between the germline ends. The germline V gene encodes CDR1 SGHRS and CDR2 YFSETQ.

This chain links TRBV15 with TRBJ2-3, with 13 bases that match TRBD2. Trimming took 0 bases from V and 1 from J; bases not matched to a gene: 1. This CDR3 contains 17 residues. Germline loops: CDR1 LNHNV, CDR2 YYDKDF (reference sequence). CDR3: CATSRDGTSGGTDTQYF. The DNA for the CDR3 is TGTGCCACCAGCAGAGATGGGACTAGCGGGGGCACAGATACGCAGTATTTT.

This sequence joins TRBV4-2 and TRBJ1-1; no clear D gene. V was shortened by 1 base and J by 7 bases, with 10 bases between the two germline ends. Germline V CDR1 and CDR2: LGHNA, YNFKEQ. There are 13 residues in the CDR3. The CDR3 DNA follows: TGTGCCAGCAGCCAAGGTAAGGCGTTTGAAGCTTTCTTT. This codes for CASSQGKAFEAFF.

This clone was counted a few times. The chain is built from TRBV11-2 and TRBJ2-2; 7 bases align to TRBD1. Germline CDR1 SGHAT, CDR2 FQNNGV. The CDR3 contains 19 residues. V dropped 6 bases and J dropped 5; count of bases not matched to a gene: 21. This CDR3 is CASRETLIVGARGTGELFF. The CDR3 DNA follows: TGTGCCAGCAGGGAAACCCTCATAGTCGGGGCCAGGGGGACCGGGGAGCTGTTTTTT.

The V call is TRBV29-1, the J call TRBJ2-2, with 7 bases matching TRBD1. CDR1 and CDR2 from the germline V gene are SQVTM and ANQGSEA. J was trimmed by 6 bases and V by 7 bases; bases with no gene match: 2. The CDR3 consists of 11 residues. The CDR3: CSAGQAGELFF. The CDR3 DNA reads TGCAGCGCTGGACAGGCCGGGGAGCTGTTTTTT.

In nucleotides, the CDR3 is TGTGCCAGCAGCTCGATACTCGCCTTTCATACTGAAGCTTTCTTT. As protein: CASSSILAFHTEAFF. The rearrangement links TRBV7-9 to TRBJ1-1, with no clear D. Germline CDR1 reads SEHNR; CDR2 reads FQNEAQ (reference sequence). With 4 bases removed from V and 5 bases from J, the gap between germline ends came to 17 bases. CDR3 length: 15 amino acids.

The rearrangement links TRBV9 to TRBJ2-3; no firm D call. Germline V gene data show CDR1 as SGDLS and CDR2 as YYNGEE. The CDR3 is 14 amino acids. V was clipped by 6 bases and J by 1 base, with 12 bases between them. DNA for the CDR3: TGTGCCAGCAAGACCTCACCCGGCACAGATACGCAGTATTTT. This codes for CASKTSPGTDTQYF. The whole variable domain, filled in from reference TRBV9 and TRBJ2-3, reads DSGVTQTPKHLITATGQRVTLRCSPRSGDLSVYWYQQSLDQGLQFLIQYYNGEERAKGNILERFSAQQFPDLHSELNLSSLELGDSALYFCASKTSPGTDTQYFGPGTRLTVL.

The chain joins TRBV9 to TRBJ1-2; TRBD1 aligns across 7 bases. The V segment lost 3 bases and the J segment 4 bases; nucleotides outside the gene matches: 3. There are 13 residues in the CDR3. Germline V gene data show CDR1 as SGDLS and CDR2 as YYNGEE. The DNA for the CDR3 is TGTGCCAGCAGCGAGGGACAGACCTATGGCTACACCTTC. Residues: CASSEGQTYGYTF.

Points on this clone: The sample carries other DNA sequences with the same CDR3. The CDR3 spells CAWSVGQGGSEAFF. The CDR3 bases are TGTGCCTGGAGTGTAGGACAGGGAGGTTCTGAAGCTTTCTTT. The chain employs TRBV30 and TRBJ1-1; 8 bases are shared with TRBD1. V was pared by 0 bases and J by 6 bases, with 6 bases of the junction left unmatched. Per the germline V gene, CDR1 is GTSNPN and CDR2 is SVGIG (reference sequence). CDR3 length: 14 residues.

The chain couples TRBV7-9 to TRBJ2-3; maybe TRBD1 (6 bases). CDR3 length equals 15 residues. The germline gives CDR1 SEHNR, CDR2 FQNEAQ (reference sequence). V was cut by 5 bases and J by 3 bases, with 15 bases left in between. The CDR3 sequence is CASSRGTRNTDTQYF. The CDR3 DNA reads TGTGCCAGCAGCAGGGGGACACGCAATACAGATACGCAGTATTTT.

The V and J genes are TRBV11-2 and TRBJ2-3; D may be TRBD2 (6 bases). This CDR3 contains 16 residues. Trimming cost V 6 bases and J 10 bases, with 26 bases left between them. Germline V gene data show CDR1 as SGHAT and CDR2 as FQNNGV. CDR3 loop: CASRDYGELGGVAQYF. The DNA of the CDR3 is TGTGCCAGCAGGGATTACGGGGAACTTGGCGGGGTGGCGCAGTATTTT.

The rearrangement joins TRBV5-1 to TRBJ1-2; TRBD1 might be the D (6 bases). Trimming pared 0 bases from V and 4 bases from J, leaving 13 bases between. The CDR3 is 15 residues long. Looked up from germline, CDR1 is SGHRS and CDR2 is YFSETQ. The CDR3 spells CASSLEVGGTYGYTF. CDR3 DNA sequence: TGCGCCAGCAGCTTGGAGGTAGGGGGAACCTATGGCTACACCTTC.

This clone was recorded once. The rearrangement links TRBV27 to TRBJ1-2, with 8 bases identical to TRBD1. V shed 6 bases and J 4 bases; nucleotides not matched to a gene: 7. CDR3 length: 14 amino acids. Germline CDR1 and CDR2: MNHEY and SMNVEV (reference sequence). Written as DNA, the CDR3 is TGTGCCAGCAGACCCTGGACAGGGCTCTATGGCTACACCTTC. It yields the protein CASRPWTGLYGYTF.

This clone was picked up a small number of times. One end of the junction varies from germline; a read error may be responsible. CDR3: CASSTSIFRGYF. Here the CDR3 DNA reads TGTGCCAGCAGCACTAGTATTTTTCGGGGATACTTT. The rearrangement uses TRBV7-9 and TRBJ1-1, with D unresolved. The CDR3 has 12 residues. Germline CDR1 is SEHNR and CDR2 is FQNEAQ (reference sequence).

J is TRBJ1-2 and V is TRBV5-1; D is unclear. Germline V gives CDR1 SGHRS, CDR2 YFSETQ. V lost 4 bases, J lost 10 bases, and 14 bases lay in between. This CDR3 contains 12 residues. The CDR3 DNA sequence: TGCGCCAGCAGCCCCGATGGAGGTGACTACACCTTC. Its translation: CASSPDGGDYTF.